A selection of T cell receptor beta chains follows, all from one sample in a study of cytomegalovirus exposure and HLA in healthy donors. TCRdb's table, derived via immunoSEQ multiplex PCR, lists solely in-frame clones and lacks some. The top ten clones hold around 1.5% of a sample with fewer than 200,000 clones, approximately 81% of them seen once. The sequenced sample was PBMCs. The origin of the receptors is a male donor in good health and CMV-seronegative. CDR3s include the opening cysteine and the closing phenylalanine or tryptophan. A D gene is named only where the DNA matches it firmly. Some rows have no size entry. The others give once, few or many, or a class for an expanded clone.

TRBJ1-1	TRBD1	-	TRBV6-1	CASTKDRRREAFF	TGTGCCAGCACGAAGGACAGGCGTAGGGAAGCTTTCTTT
TRBJ2-5	TRBD2	-	TRBV2	CASRLAGGITQETQYF	TGTGCCAGCAGGCTAGCGGGAGGGATTACTCAAGAGACCCAGTACTTC
TRBJ1-2	-	-	TRBV18	CASSSFGEGGYGYTF	TGTGCCAGCTCATCCTTTGGGGAAGGGGGCTATGGCTACACCTTC
TRBJ2-3	-	-	TRBV2	CASSSRPTVNTQYF	TGTGCCAGCAGCTCCCGCCCTACGGTCAATACGCAGTATTTT
TRBJ2-1	-	-	TRBV5-6	CASSLNNEQFF	TGTGCCAGCAGCCTAAACAATGAGCAGTTCTTC
TRBJ1-2	-	-	TRBV9	CASSLRGDYGYTF	TGTGCCAGCAGCTTAAGGGGCGACTATGGCTACACCTTC
TRBJ1-1	-	-	TRBV11-2	CASSQSSEAFF	TGTGCCAGCAGCCAGTCGTCTGAAGCTTTCTTT
TRBJ2-5	TRBD1	-	TRBV29-1	CSVAGQGLETQYF	TGCAGCGTCGCGGGACAGGGATTGGAGACCCAGTACTTC
TRBJ2-2	TRBD1	-	TRBV27	CASSLGQGAYGELFF	TGTGCCAGCAGTTTGGGACAGGGGGCGTACGGGGAGCTGTTTTTT
TRBJ2-7	-	-	TRBV19	CASSLLGADGEQYF	TGTGCCAGTAGTTTACTAGGAGCGGACGGCGAGCAGTACTTC
TRBJ2-5	-	-	TRBV13	CASSHFQRVEETQYF	TGTGCCAGCAGCCATTTCCAGCGGGTGGAAGAGACCCAGTACTTC
TRBJ1-2	TRBD1	-	TRBV11-1	CASSSTPGQGNFRGYTF	TGTGCCAGCAGCTCTACTCCGGGACAGGGTAACTTTCGGGGCTACACCTTC
TRBJ2-5	-	-	TRBV7-2	CASSLVRTDQETQYF	TGTGCCAGCAGCTTAGTCCGGACTGACCAAGAGACCCAGTACTTC
TRBJ2-7	-	-	TRBV25-1	CASSEGGPRLSYEQYF	TGTGCCAGCAGTGAGGGGGGACCGCGGCTATCCTACGAGCAGTACTTC
TRBJ2-1	-	-	TRBV27	CASSLSRVNEQFF	TGTGCCAGCAGTTTATCTAGAGTCAATGAGCAGTTCTTC
TRBJ2-7	-	-	TRBV10-1	CASSESTGGWEQYF	TGCGCCAGCAGTGAGTCGACTGGCGGGTGGGAGCAGTACTTC
TRBJ1-6	TRBD1	-	TRBV7-6	CASSQRQGVNSPLHF	TGTGCCAGCAGCCAACGACAGGGAGTAAATTCACCCCTCCACTTT
TRBJ1-2	TRBD1	-	TRBV5-1	CASSWDRGLRGYTF	TGCGCCAGCAGCTGGGACAGGGGCCTCCGAGGCTACACCTTC
TRBJ2-7	TRBD2	-	TRBV6-6	CASSYGGVEQYF	TGTGCCAGCAGTTACGGGGGGGTCGAGCAGTACTTC
TRBJ1-2	TRBD1	-	TRBV10-3	CAITTGEDYGYTF	TGTGCCATCACTACAGGGGAGGACTATGGCTACACCTTC
TRBJ2-7	TRBD2	few	TRBV4-2	CASSPLAGSYEQYF	TGTGCCAGCAGCCCTTTAGCGGGATCCTACGAGCAGTACTTC
TRBJ1-5	-	-	TRBV7-9	CASSLAGEVQPQHF	TGTGCCAGCAGCTTAGCGGGAGAAGTCCAGCCCCAGCATTTT
TRBJ2-5	-	-	TRBV18	CASSIRLAETQYF	TGTGCCAGCTCAATTCGGCTAGCGGAGACCCAGTACTTC
TRBJ2-4	TRBD2	-	TRBV20-1	CSAKAGTKLAF	TGCAGTGCTAAAGCCGGGACTAAATTGGCCTTC
TRBJ2-7	-	few	TRBV4-2	CASSQETRTFDEQYF	TGTGCCAGCAGCCAAGAGACTAGAACCTTCGACGAGCAGTACTTC
TRBJ2-7	TRBD1	-	TRBV5-4	CASSLARGTGHYEQYF	TGTGCCAGCAGCTTGGCCCGCGGGACAGGGCACTACGAGCAGTACTTC
TRBJ2-1	-	-	TRBV6-1	CASSEAGGAFNEQFF	TGTGCCAGCAGTGAAGCAGGGGGGGCGTTCAATGAGCAGTTCTTC
TRBJ2-3	TRBD1	once	TRBV15	CATSTGGDRGHTDTQYF	TGTGCCACCAGCACCGGGGGGGACAGGGGCCACACAGATACGCAGTATTTT
TRBJ2-3	-	-	TRBV29-1	CSVVPTGVAHRTDTQYF	TGCAGCGTTGTCCCGACCGGGGTCGCACATAGGACAGATACGCAGTATTTT
TRBJ2-2	-	-	TRBV4-1	CASSQDRLNTGELFF	TGCGCCAGCAGCCAAGACAGACTCAACACCGGGGAGCTGTTTTTT
TRBJ2-6	-	-	TRBV11-3	CANIKQGYSGANVLTF	TGTGCCAACATAAAGCAGGGCTACTCTGGGGCCAACGTCCTGACTTTC
TRBJ2-7	-	few	TRBV4-3	CASSQEQRAAYEQYF	TGCGCCAGCAGCCAAGAGCAGAGAGCGGCCTACGAGCAGTACTTC
TRBJ1-2	TRBD1	-	TRBV9	CASSTGTGRVNYGYTF	TGTGCCAGCAGCACCGGGACAGGGCGGGTGAACTATGGCTACACCTTC
TRBJ1-2	-	-	TRBV28	CASSSGQNYGYTF	TGTGCCAGCAGTTCAGGACAGAACTATGGCTACACCTTC
TRBJ1-5	-	-	TRBV21-1	CASSKRMRGSNQPQHF	TGTGCCAGCAGCAAGAGGATGAGGGGGAGCAATCAGCCCCAGCATTTT
TRBJ2-3	TRBD2	-	TRBV19	CASSMDWLAGTDTQYF	TGTGCCAGTAGTATGGATTGGCTAGCGGGCACAGATACGCAGTATTTT
TRBJ2-7	-	few	TRBV6-5	CASRAHSGLAYEQYF	TGTGCCAGCAGGGCCCATAGCGGCCTAGCCTACGAGCAGTACTTC
TRBJ1-5	TRBD1	-	TRBV6-1	CASSTLQGANQPQHF	TGTGCCAGCAGTACCCTACAGGGGGCGAATCAGCCCCAGCATTTT
TRBJ2-7	-	-	TRBV18	CASSPAGSEQYF	TGTGCCAGCTCACCGGCGGGGTCCGAGCAGTACTTC
TRBJ1-4	-	-	TRBV28	CASSPGTRKLFF	TGTGCCAGCAGTCCGGGGACACGGAAACTGTTTTTT
TRBJ2-7	TRBD1	-	TRBV5-4	CASSAQPTGVNEQYF	TGTGCCAGCAGCGCCCAGCCGACAGGGGTCAACGAGCAGTACTTC
TRBJ1-2	TRBD1	few	TRBV6-6	CASSSLTGDYGYTF	TGTGCCAGCAGTTCCCTGACAGGGGACTATGGCTACACCTTC
TRBJ1-1	-	-	TRBV7-8	CASTLRDVNTEAFF	TGTGCCAGCACCTTGAGGGATGTGAACACTGAAGCTTTCTTT
TRBJ1-1	TRBD1	-	TRBV11-2	CASSTQGGGTEAFF	TGTGCCAGCAGCACACAGGGGGGGGGCACTGAAGCTTTCTTT
TRBJ2-2	TRBD2	-	TRBV10-3	CATRGGLAGNTGELFF	TGTGCCACCCGGGGAGGACTAGCGGGGAACACCGGGGAGCTGTTTTTT
TRBJ2-7	TRBD1	-	TRBV12-5	CASANDRGYEQYF	TGTGCTAGTGCCAACGACAGGGGGTACGAGCAGTACTTC
TRBJ2-2	TRBD1	-	TRBV10-1	CASTGQANTGELFF	TGCGCCAGTACCGGACAGGCGAACACCGGGGAGCTGTTTTTT
TRBJ1-2	TRBD1	once	TRBV5-1	CASSSGQNSIYGYTF	TGCGCCAGCAGCTCGGGACAGAATTCTATCTATGGCTACACCTTC
TRBJ2-7	TRBD1	medium-sized	TRBV6-1	CASSEDTGGSYEQYF	TGTGCCAGCAGTGAAGACACAGGGGGCTCCTACGAGCAGTACTTC
TRBJ2-3	TRBD2	-	TRBV7-9	CSSSRLAGGLTDTQYF	TGTTCCAGCAGCCGACTAGCGGGGGGACTAACAGATACGCAGTATTTT
TRBJ2-3	TRBD2	-	TRBV5-1	CASSLEASGRVGDTQYF	TGCGCCAGCAGCTTGGAAGCCAGCGGGAGGGTAGGAGATACGCAGTATTTT
TRBJ1-2	-	-	TRBV29-1	CSVEDAVGGSINYGYTF	TGCAGCGTTGAAGATGCCGTGGGGGGAAGCATTAACTATGGCTACACCTTC
TRBJ2-7	-	-	TRBV5-1	CASSLNLDRRTYEQYF	TGCGCCAGCAGCTTGAATCTCGACAGAAGAACCTACGAGCAGTACTTC
TRBJ2-7	-	-	TRBV6-5	CASSYSEEGTYEQYF	TGTGCCAGCAGTTACTCGGAAGAGGGAACCTACGAGCAGTACTTC
TRBJ2-7	TRBD1	-	TRBV7-6	CASSLAGQGAGEQYF	TGTGCCAGCAGCTTAGCTGGGCAGGGGGCGGGGGAGCAGTACTTC
TRBJ1-2	TRBD1	once	TRBV7-9	CSSSLGQGSHYGYTF	TGTTCCAGCAGCTTAGGACAGGGGAGTCACTATGGCTACACCTTC
TRBJ2-5	-	-	TRBV5-6	CASSLQGQETQYF	TGTGCCAGCAGCTTGCAGGGGCAAGAGACCCAGTACTTC
TRBJ1-6	TRBD1	-	TRBV6-5	CASSYGQGFSPLHF	TGTGCCAGCAGTTATGGACAGGGTTTTTCACCCCTCCACTTT
TRBJ2-2	-	-	TRBV27	CASSLSFQGGTGELFF	TGTGCCAGCAGTTTATCTTTTCAGGGGGGAACCGGGGAGCTGTTTTTT
TRBJ2-7	TRBD1	once	TRBV30	CAWRTIGQGSEQYF	TGTGCCTGGAGGACAATAGGACAGGGCTCCGAGCAGTACTTC